This TCR beta chain originates from a study of cytomegalovirus exposure and HLA in healthy donors. General observations from the study: Later examination showed HLA-associated TCR beta chains had greater clonal expansion than equally common others.

The CDR3 loop spans 14 amino acids. With 4 bases removed from V and 5 bases from J, the gap between germline ends came to 13 bases. CDR1 and CDR2 (germline): LGHNA, YNFKEQ. Primers included in the PCR were 60 Vbeta and 13 Jbeta primers. Here immunoSEQ multiplex PCR was the method, and the copy in TCRdb shows in-frame clones only, minus some. The sample carries around 150,000 clones, around 75% recorded once. This clone was detected only once. Its antigen is not identified. This clonotype originated in a man aged 40-50 years in good health and CMV-seronegative. The chain combines TRBV4-2 with TRBJ2-3, with TRBD2 as a possible D gene (6 bases). The sample taken for sequencing was PBMCs. Here the CDR3 DNA reads TGTGCCAGCAGCCCGCGACTGGGAGGAGATACGCAGTATTTT. It translates to CASSPRLGGDTQYF.